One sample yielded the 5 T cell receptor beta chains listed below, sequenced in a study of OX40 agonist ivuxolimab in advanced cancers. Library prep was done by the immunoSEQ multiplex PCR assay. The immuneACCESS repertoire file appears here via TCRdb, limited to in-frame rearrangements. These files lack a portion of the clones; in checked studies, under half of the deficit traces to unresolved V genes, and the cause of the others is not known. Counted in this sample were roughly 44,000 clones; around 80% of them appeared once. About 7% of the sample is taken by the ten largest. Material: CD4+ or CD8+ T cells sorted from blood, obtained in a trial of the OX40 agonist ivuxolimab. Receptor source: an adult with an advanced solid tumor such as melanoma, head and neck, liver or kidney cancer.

CDR3 sequence reads: CASSDSTARSTDTQYF. The CDR3 region has the DNA TGTGCCAGCAGTGACTCGACAGCGAGAAGCACAGATACGCAGTATTTT. This chain joins TRBV25-1 and TRBJ2-3; D possibly corresponds to TRBD1 (5 bases). Germline CDR1 is MGHDK and CDR2 is SYGVNS. The V and J ends lost 3 bases and 0 bases respectively, with 13 bases between them. This CDR3 is 16 amino acids long.

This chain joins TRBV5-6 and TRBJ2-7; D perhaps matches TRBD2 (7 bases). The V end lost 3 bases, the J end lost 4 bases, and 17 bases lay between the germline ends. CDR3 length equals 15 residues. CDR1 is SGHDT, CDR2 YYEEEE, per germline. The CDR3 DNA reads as TGTGCCAGCAGCTCGGGACCGGGGAGGGGGTACGAGCAGTACTTC. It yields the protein CASSSGPGRGYEQYF. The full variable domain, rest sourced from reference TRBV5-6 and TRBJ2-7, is DAGVTQSPTHLIKTRGQQVTLRCSPKSGHDTVSWYQQALGQGPQFIFQYYEEEERQRGNFPDRFSGHQFPNYSSELNVNALLLGDSALYLCASSSGPGRGYEQYFGPGTRLTVT.

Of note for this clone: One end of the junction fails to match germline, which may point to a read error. The CDR3 coding sequence is TGTGCCAACTCACCCCGTGGAGCAGCGAACACCGGGGAGCTGTTTTTT. Residues: CANSPRGAANTGELFF. The gene calls are TRBV18 and TRBJ2-2; D call uncertain. The CDR3 totals 16 residues. CDR1 and CDR2 from the germline V gene are KGHSH and LQKENI.

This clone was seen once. Here the CDR3 DNA reads TGTGCCATCAGTGAGGAGGTAGTCAATCAGCCCCAGCATTTT. Residues: CAISEEVVNQPQHF. The chain joins TRBV10-3 to TRBJ1-5; D gene unclear. The CDR3 has 14 amino acids. V lost 2 bases and J lost 3, with 8 bases in between. In germline, CDR1 is ENHRY, CDR2 SYGVKD.

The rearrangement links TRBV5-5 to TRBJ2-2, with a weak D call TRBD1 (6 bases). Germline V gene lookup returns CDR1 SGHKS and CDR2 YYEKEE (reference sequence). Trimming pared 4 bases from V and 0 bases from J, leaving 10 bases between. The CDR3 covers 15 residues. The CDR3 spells CASSLGATNTGELFF. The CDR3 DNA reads TGTGCCAGCAGCCTGGGGGCGACGAACACCGGGGAGCTGTTTTTT.